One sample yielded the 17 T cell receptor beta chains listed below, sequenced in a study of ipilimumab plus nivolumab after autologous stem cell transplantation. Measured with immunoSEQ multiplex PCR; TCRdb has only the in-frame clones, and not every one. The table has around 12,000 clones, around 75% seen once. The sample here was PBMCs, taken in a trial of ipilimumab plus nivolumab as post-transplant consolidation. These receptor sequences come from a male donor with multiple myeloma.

The CDR3 DNA is TGTGCCAGCAGCCCCTATAGCGGGGTTAGTTATGAGCAGTTCTTC. Residues: CASSPYSGVSYEQFF. V usage is TRBV7-6 and J usage is TRBJ2-1; 8 bases fit TRBD2. V dropped 5 bases and J dropped 8; count of bases not matched to a gene: 11. The germline V gene encodes CDR1 SGHVS and CDR2 FNYEAQ. This CDR3 comprises 15 residues. Drawing the rest from reference TRBV7-6 and TRBJ2-1, the complete variable domain is GAGVSQSPRYKVTKRGQDVALRCDPISGHVSLYWYRQALGQGPEFLTYFNYEAQQDKSGLPNDRFSAERPEGSISTLTIQRTEQRDSAMYRCASSPYSGVSYEQFFGPGTRLTVL.

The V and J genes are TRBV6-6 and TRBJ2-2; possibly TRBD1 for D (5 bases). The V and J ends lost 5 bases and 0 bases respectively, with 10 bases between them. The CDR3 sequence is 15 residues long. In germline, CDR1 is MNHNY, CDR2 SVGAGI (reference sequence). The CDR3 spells CASSAPGSNTGELFF. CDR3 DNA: TGTGCCAGCAGTGCCCCAGGGTCGAACACCGGGGAGCTGTTTTTT.

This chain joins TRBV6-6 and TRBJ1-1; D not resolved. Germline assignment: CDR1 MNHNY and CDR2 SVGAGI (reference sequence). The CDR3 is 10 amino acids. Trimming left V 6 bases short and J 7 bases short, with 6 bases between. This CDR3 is CASRSIEAFF. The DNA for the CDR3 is TGTGCCAGCAGATCCATTGAAGCTTTCTTT.

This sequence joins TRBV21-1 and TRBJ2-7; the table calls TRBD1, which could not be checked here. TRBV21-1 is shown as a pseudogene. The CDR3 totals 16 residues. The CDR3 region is CASSKEKTDSDYEQYF. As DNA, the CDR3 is TGTGCCAGCAGCAAAGAAAAGACGGACAGTGACTACGAGCAGTACTTC.

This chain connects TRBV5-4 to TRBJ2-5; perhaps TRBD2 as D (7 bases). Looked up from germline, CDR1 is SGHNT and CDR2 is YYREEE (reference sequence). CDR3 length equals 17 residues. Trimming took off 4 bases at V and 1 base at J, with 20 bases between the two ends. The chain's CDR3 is CASSRLLGGGIQETQYF. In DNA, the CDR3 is TGTGCCAGCAGCCGCCTGTTGGGGGGGGGCATCCAAGAGACCCAGTACTTC.

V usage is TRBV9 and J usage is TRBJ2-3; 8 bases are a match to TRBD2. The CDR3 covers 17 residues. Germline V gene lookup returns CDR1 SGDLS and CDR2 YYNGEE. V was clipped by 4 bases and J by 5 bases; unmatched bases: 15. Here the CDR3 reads CASSPSGSGGQLDTQYF. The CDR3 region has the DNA TGTGCCAGCAGCCCCTCCGGGAGCGGGGGCCAATTAGATACGCAGTATTTT.

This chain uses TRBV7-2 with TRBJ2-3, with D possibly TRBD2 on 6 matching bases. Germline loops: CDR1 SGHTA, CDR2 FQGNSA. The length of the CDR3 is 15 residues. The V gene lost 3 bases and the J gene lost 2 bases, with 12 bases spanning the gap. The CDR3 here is CASSLGGLPTDTQYF. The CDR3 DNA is TGTGCCAGCAGCTTGGGGGGACTCCCCACAGATACGCAGTATTTT.

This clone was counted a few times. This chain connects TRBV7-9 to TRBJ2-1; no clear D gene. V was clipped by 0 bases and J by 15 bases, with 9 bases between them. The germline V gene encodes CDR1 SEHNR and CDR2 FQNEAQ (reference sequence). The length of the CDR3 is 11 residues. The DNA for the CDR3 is TGTGCCAGCAGCTTAGCGATTGATCCGTTCTTC. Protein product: CASSLAIDPFF. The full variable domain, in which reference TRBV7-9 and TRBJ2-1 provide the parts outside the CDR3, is DTGVSQNPRHKITKRGQNVTFRCDPISEHNRLYWYRQTLGQGPEFLTYFQNEAQLEKSRLLSDRFSAERPKGSFSTLEIQRTEQGDSAMYLCASSLAIDPFFGPGTRLTVL.

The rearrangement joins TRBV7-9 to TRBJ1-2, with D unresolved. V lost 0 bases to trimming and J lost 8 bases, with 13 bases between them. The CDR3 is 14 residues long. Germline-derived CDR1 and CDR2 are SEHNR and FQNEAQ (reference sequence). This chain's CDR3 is CASSLAGSRYGYTF. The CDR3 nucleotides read TGTGCCAGCAGCTTAGCGGGCAGCAGGTACGGCTACACCTTC.

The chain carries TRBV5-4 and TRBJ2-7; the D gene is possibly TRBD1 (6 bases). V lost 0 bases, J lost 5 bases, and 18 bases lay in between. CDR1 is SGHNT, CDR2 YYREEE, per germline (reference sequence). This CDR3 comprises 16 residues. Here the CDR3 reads CASSLEGWGPGDEQYF. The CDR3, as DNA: TGTGCCAGCAGCTTGGAAGGGTGGGGGCCCGGCGACGAGCAGTACTTC. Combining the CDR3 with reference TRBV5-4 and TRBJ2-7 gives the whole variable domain ETGVTQSPTHLIKTRGQQVTLRCSSQSGHNTVSWYQQALGQGPQFIFQYYREEENGRGNFPPRFSGLQFPNYSSELNVNALELDDSALYLCASSLEGWGPGDEQYFGPGTRLTVT.

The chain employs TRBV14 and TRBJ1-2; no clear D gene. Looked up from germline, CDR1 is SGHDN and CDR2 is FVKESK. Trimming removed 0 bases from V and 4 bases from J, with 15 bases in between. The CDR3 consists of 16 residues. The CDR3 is CASSQEVARPVYGYTF. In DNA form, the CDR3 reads TGTGCCAGCAGCCAAGAGGTGGCGCGGCCGGTCTATGGCTACACCTTC.

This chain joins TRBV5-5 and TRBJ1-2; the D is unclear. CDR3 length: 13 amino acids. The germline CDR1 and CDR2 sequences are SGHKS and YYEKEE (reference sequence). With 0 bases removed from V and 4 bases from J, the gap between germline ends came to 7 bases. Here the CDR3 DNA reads TGTGCCAGCAGCTTGGCAGAAGCCTATGGCTACACCTTC. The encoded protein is CASSLAEAYGYTF.

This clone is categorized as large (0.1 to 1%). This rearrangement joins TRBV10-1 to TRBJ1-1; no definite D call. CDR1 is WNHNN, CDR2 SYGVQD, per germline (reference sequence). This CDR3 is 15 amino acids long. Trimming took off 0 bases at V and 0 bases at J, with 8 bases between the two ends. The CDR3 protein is CASSESPVLNTEAFF. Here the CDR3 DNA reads TGCGCCAGCAGTGAGTCGCCAGTCTTGAACACTGAAGCTTTCTTT.

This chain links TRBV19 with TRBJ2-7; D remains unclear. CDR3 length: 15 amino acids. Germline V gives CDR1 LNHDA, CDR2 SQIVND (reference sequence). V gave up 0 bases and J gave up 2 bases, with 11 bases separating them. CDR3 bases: TGTGCCAGTAGTATAGACCCCACCCGCCCCTACGAGCAGTACTTC. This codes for CASSIDPTRPYEQYF.

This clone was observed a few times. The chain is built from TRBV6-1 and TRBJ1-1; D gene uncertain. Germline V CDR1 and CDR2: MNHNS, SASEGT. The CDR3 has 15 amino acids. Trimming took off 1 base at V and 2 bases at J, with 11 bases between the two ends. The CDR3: CASSEVGGLNTEAFF. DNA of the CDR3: TGTGCCAGCAGTGAAGTAGGAGGGCTTAACACTGAAGCTTTCTTT.

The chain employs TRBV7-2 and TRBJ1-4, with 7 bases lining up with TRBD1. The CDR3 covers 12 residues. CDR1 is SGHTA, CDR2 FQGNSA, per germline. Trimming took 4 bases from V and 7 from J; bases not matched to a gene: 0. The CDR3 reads CASSYRGEKLFF. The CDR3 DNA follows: TGTGCCAGCAGCTACAGGGGTGAAAAACTGTTTTTT.

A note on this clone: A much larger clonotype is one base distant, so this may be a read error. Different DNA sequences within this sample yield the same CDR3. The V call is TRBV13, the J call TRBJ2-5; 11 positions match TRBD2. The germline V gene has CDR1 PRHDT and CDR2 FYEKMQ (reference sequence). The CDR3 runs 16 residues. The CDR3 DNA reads TGCGCCAGCAGTACCAGGCTAGCGGGGGGTCAAGAGACCCAGTACTTC. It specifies CASSTRLAGGQETQYF.